A single T cell receptor (delta chain) is shown here with its context. This clone was seen only a few times. Its recognized antigen is unknown. A much larger clone differs from this one at a single base, so this may be a read error. Libraries were built with RT-PCR. For sequencing, an Illumina MiSeq was employed. TCRdb reprocessed the public data with the CATT caller; entries with the same nucleotide sequence were combined afterwards. This sample comprises around 2,400 delta-chain clones, 40% to 55% of them detected only once. The ten largest account for roughly 15% of the sample. This specimen comes from a study of gamma-delta T cells after stem cell transplantation listed by TCRdb under 2016. The clonotype comes from a human donor. It is not recorded whose cells these are; they may come from a transplant donor. Material: gamma-delta T cells.

The CDR3 corresponds to CACDTNWGKETDKLIF. The nucleotides read TGTGCCTGTGACACCAACTGGGGAAAGGAGACCGATAAACTCATCTTT. The chain employs TRDV2 and TRDJ1; 7 of the junction bases match TRDD3. Reading from cysteine to phenylalanine, the CDR3 counts 16 amino acids. Solely the CDR3 DNA is kept, with 48 bases framed from the first base. Sequences GEAIGNYY (CDR1) and EKD (CDR2) are obtained from the germline V gene. From V the trimming removes 0 bases and from J it removes 2 bases, while the gene matches leave 8 bases of the junction unaccounted for.